This TCR beta chain was documented in a study of T cell changes during pregnancy in multiple sclerosis. The table came from immunoSEQ multiplex PCR; TCRdb's copy has only in-frame clones and leaves some out. The sample includes about 40,000 clones, 92% of them seen just once. This CDR3 spans 14 amino acids. V was pared by 5 bases and J by 0 bases, with 10 bases between. Germline CDR1 SGHTA, CDR2 FQGTGA. This rearrangement joins TRBV7-3 to TRBJ1-1, with D possibly TRBD1 on 6 matching bases. Sequenced here: CD4+ T cells from peripheral blood mononuclear cells, sampled before pregnancy. The TCR was taken from a female donor with multiple sclerosis, enrolled in a pregnancy study. For the CDR3, the DNA is TGTGCCAGCAGCCCTACAGGGATGAACACTGAAGCTTTCTTT. Translating it yields CASSPTGMNTEAFF.